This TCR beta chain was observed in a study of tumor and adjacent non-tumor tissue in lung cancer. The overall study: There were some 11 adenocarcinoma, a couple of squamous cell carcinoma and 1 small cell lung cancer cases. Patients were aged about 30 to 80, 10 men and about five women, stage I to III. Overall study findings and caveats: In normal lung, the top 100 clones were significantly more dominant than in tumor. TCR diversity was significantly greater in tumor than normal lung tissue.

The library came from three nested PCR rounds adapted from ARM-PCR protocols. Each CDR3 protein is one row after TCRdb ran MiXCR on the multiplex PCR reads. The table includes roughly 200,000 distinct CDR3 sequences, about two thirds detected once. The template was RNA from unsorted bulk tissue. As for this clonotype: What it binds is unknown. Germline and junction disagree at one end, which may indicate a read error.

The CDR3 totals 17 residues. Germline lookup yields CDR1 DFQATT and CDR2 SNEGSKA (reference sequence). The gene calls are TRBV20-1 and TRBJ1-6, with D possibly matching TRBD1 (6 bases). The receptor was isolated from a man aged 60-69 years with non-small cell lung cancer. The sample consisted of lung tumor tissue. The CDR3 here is CSSRVGGASSYNSPLHF. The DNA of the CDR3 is TGCAGTTCTAGAGTCGGGGGGGCAAGCTCCTATAATTCACCCCTCCACTTT.